Below, 17 T cell receptor beta chains from the same sample are listed, as sequenced in a study of T-cell memory formation after mild COVID-19. TCRdb recomputed calls from the 5' RACE reads with MiXCR, one row per CDR3 protein. Of roughly 350,000 distinct CDR3 sequences detected, around 27% appear once; the ten largest clones hold around an eighth. Sequencing was carried out using PBMCs or a T cell subset sorted from them (not recorded which). These receptors all stem from an adult woman who had mild COVID-19 (a few samples of this study predate the infection). Cell type and time point are not known.

The chain uses TRBV7-2 and TRBJ2-7; 9 bases map to TRBD1. The CDR3 runs 15 residues. Germline loops: CDR1 SGHTA, CDR2 FQGNSA. V shed 5 bases, J shed 6 bases, and the junction held 11 bases outside the gene matches. The CDR3 DNA follows: TGTGCCAGCAGCCCGTTCCGGACAGGGGCGTCCGAGCAGTACTTC. Translated: CASSPFRTGASEQYF.

This sequence joins TRBV6-6 and TRBJ2-1; D is ambiguous. Trimming took 5 bases from V and 3 from J, leaving 2 bases between them. CDR1 MNHNY and CDR2 SVGAGI come from the germline V gene (reference sequence). The length of the CDR3 is 11 residues. The CDR3 DNA sequence: TGTGCCAGCAGTAACTACAATGAGCAGTTCTTC. Translated, it gives CASSNYNEQFF.

This clonotype came up a few times. The chain joins TRBV4-1 to TRBJ1-1; D ambiguous. This CDR3 is built from 13 residues. Trimming removed 0 bases from V and 4 bases from J, with 6 bases in between. CDR1 is MGHRA, CDR2 YSYEKL, per germline. CDR3 residues: CASSQDWGTEAFF. CDR3 DNA sequence: TGCGCCAGCAGCCAAGATTGGGGCACTGAAGCTTTCTTT.

This clonotype was detected only a few times. The rearrangement links TRBV3-1 to TRBJ2-7, with 7 nucleotides matching TRBD1. The CDR3 contains 15 residues. J gave up 5 bases and V 1 base, and 8 bases lay outside the gene matches. CDR1 LGHDT and CDR2 YNNKEL come from the germline V gene (reference sequence). DNA for the CDR3: TGTGCCAGCAGCCAAGGTGGGACAGCGATAAACGAGCAGTACTTC. Protein product: CASSQGGTAINEQYF.

The J gene is TRBJ2-7, the V gene TRBV5-1; the D is unclear. The CDR3 is 14 amino acids. V was cut by 1 base and J by 5 bases, with 13 bases left in between. Germline assignment: CDR1 SGHRS and CDR2 YFSETQ. The CDR3 DNA reads TGCGCCAGCAGCTTGATTTTCGGAATCCACGAGCAGTACTTC. This codes for CASSLIFGIHEQYF. The whole variable domain, filled in from reference TRBV5-1 and TRBJ2-7, reads KAGVTQTPRYLIKTRGQQVTLSCSPISGHRSVSWYQQTPGQGLQFLFEYFSETQRNKGNFPGRFSGRQFSNSRSEMNVSTLELGDSALYLCASSLIFGIHEQYFGPGTRLTVT.

CDR3 nucleotide sequence: TGTGCCAGCAGCCCAGACCACCTGTATGGCTACACCTTC. Amino acid sequence: CASSPDHLYGYTF. V gene TRBV9 combines with J gene TRBJ1-2; no firm D call. CDR1 and CDR2 (germline): SGDLS, YYNGEE. CDR3 length equals 13 residues. Trimming stripped 4 bases from V and 5 bases from J, with 12 bases between.

This CDR3 is CASSFRQSYGYTF. The CDR3 nucleotides read TGTGCCAGCAGTTTTCGGCAGTCCTATGGCTACACCTTC. The V gene is TRBV12-3 or TRBV12-4, the J gene TRBJ1-2; D call uncertain. V lost 3 bases and J 4 bases, leaving 9 bases between the germline ends. This CDR3 has 13 residues.

This clonotype was counted a few times. J is TRBJ2-3 and V is TRBV20-1; no clear D gene. Germline V gives CDR1 DFQATT, CDR2 SNEGSKA (reference sequence). This CDR3 region has 13 residues. The V end was cut by 6 bases, the J end by 2 bases, with 12 bases between. The CDR3 sequence: CSAKDWYTDTQYF. The CDR3 DNA reads TGCAGTGCCAAAGACTGGTACACAGATACGCAGTATTTT.

The J gene is TRBJ2-1, the V gene TRBV7-9; the D gene is possibly TRBD2 (5 bases). CDR1 and CDR2 from the germline V gene are SEHNR and FQNEAQ (reference sequence). The CDR3 is 11 residues long. Trimming removed 6 bases from V and 10 bases from J, with 10 bases in between. CDR3 DNA sequence: TGTGCCAGCAGTAACTGGAGGGAGCAGTTCTTC. This gives the protein CASSNWREQFF. Looking up the rest from reference TRBV7-9 and TRBJ2-1 gives the full variable domain: DTGVSQNPRHKITKRGQNVTFRCDPISEHNRLYWYRQTLGQGPEFLTYFQNEAQLEKSRLLSDRFSAERPKGSFSTLEIQRTEQGDSAMYLCASSNWREQFFGPGTRLTVL.

The chain has TRBV4-1 and TRBJ2-1; 9 positions agree with TRBD2. The CDR3 is 19 amino acids. Per the germline V gene, CDR1 is MGHRA and CDR2 is YSYEKL. V gave up 3 bases and J gave up 4 bases; unmatched junction bases: 16. CDR3 loop: CASSHPRAGGPSSYNEQFF. The DNA of the CDR3 is TGCGCCAGCAGCCACCCTCGTGCGGGGGGGCCATCCTCGTACAATGAGCAGTTCTTC.

CDR3 in DNA: TGCGCCAGCAGCTTGGCCCTACACTCTAGCACAGATACGCAGTATTTT. It encodes CASSLALHSSTDTQYF. V and J are TRBV5-1 and TRBJ2-3; D not resolved. Germline lookup yields CDR1 SGHRS and CDR2 YFSETQ. This CDR3 region has 16 residues. V was pared by 0 bases and J by 0 bases, with 11 bases between.

The chain is built from TRBV10-3 and TRBJ2-3, with D possibly being TRBD1 (6 bases). Germline CDR1 is ENHRY and CDR2 is SYGVKD. The V and J ends lost 10 bases and 0 bases respectively, with 11 bases between them. The CDR3 extends over 13 amino acids. The CDR3 protein is CATGDKSTDTQYF. CDR3 DNA: TGTGCCACCGGGGACAAGAGCACAGATACGCAGTATTTT.

This clonotype was picked up a small number of times. This chain joins TRBV5-1 and TRBJ2-2, with unresolved D. The CDR3 totals 15 residues. Germline CDR1 reads SGHRS; CDR2 reads YFSETQ. Trimming pared 4 bases from V and 3 bases from J, leaving 13 bases between. The CDR3 is CASSPVASYTGELFF. The CDR3 bases are TGCGCCAGCAGCCCGGTTGCCAGCTACACCGGGGAGCTGTTTTTT.

In its sample, this clonotype was seen a few times. J is TRBJ1-1 and V is TRBV7-2, with 9 bases lining up with TRBD1. V gave up 6 bases and J gave up 5 bases; unmatched junction bases: 7. This CDR3 contains 14 residues. The germline V gene encodes CDR1 SGHTA and CDR2 FQGNSA. This CDR3 is CASSETGGLTEAFF. The CDR3 region has the DNA TGTGCCAGCAGTGAGACAGGGGGGTTGACTGAAGCTTTCTTT.

CDR3 amino acids: CASSSGTDYYGYTF. The DNA of the CDR3 is TGTGCCAGCAGCTCCGGGACAGACTATTATGGCTACACCTTC. This chain uses TRBV13 with TRBJ1-2, with 7 bases lining up with TRBD1. The CDR3 has 14 amino acids. Trimming took 4 bases from V and 5 from J; bases not matched to a gene: 7. CDR1 and CDR2 from the germline V gene are PRHDT and FYEKMQ (reference sequence).

The chain is built from TRBV9 and TRBJ2-3; D not certain. Per germline, CDR1 SGDLS and CDR2 YYNGEE. The length of the CDR3 is 16 residues. V lost 0 bases and J 1 base, leaving 12 bases between the germline ends. CDR3 region: CASSVDPRGRTDTQYF. The CDR3, as DNA: TGTGCCAGCAGCGTAGATCCCCGAGGCCGCACAGATACGCAGTATTTT.

There are a few counts of this clonotype. The rearrangement links TRBV20-1 to TRBJ1-2; TRBD1 matches at 9 bases. The germline CDR1 and CDR2 sequences are DFQATT and SNEGSKA (reference sequence). The CDR3 is 14 amino acids. The V segment lost 1 base and the J segment 6 bases; nucleotides outside the gene matches: 6. CDR3 sequence: CSARVRGQGDGYTF. DNA for the CDR3: TGCAGTGCTAGAGTTCGGGGACAGGGCGATGGCTACACCTTC.